The 32 T cell receptor beta chains below come from one sample, sequenced in a study of T cell responses to AZD1222 COVID-19 vaccine. The data were produced by immunoSEQ multiplex PCR, yet TCRdb's version contains in-frame clones alone and is incomplete. The sample has approximately 61,000 clones; 81% are singletons. Sequencing used peripheral blood, obtained 28 days after the second AZD1222 dose. These receptors were obtained from an adult who received the AZD1222 COVID-19 vaccine.

The chain is built from TRBV10-3 and TRBJ2-1; 7 bases are a match to TRBD2. This CDR3 has 13 amino acids. Unmatched junction bases numbered 4, after V lost 11 bases and J lost 0 bases. Germline CDR1 is ENHRY and CDR2 is SYGVKD. CDR3 nucleotides: TGTGCCTCGCGGGAGAGCTCCTACAATGAGCAGTTCTTC. It codes for CASRESSYNEQFF.

CDR3 residues: CAISETPSGQERDGYTF. The CDR3 nucleotides read TGTGCCATCAGTGAGACTCCCTCTGGACAGGAGAGGGATGGCTACACCTTC. The chain uses TRBV10-3 and TRBJ1-2, with TRBD1 matching over 7 bases. CDR3 length: 17 residues. V gave up 2 bases and J gave up 6 bases; unmatched junction bases: 15. Per germline, CDR1 ENHRY and CDR2 SYGVKD.

This rearrangement joins TRBV18 to TRBJ1-1, with a possible D match to TRBD1 (5 bases). The germline V and J ends were trimmed by 2 bases and 1 base, with 14 bases remaining between them. The CDR3 is made up of 16 amino acids. Germline assignment: CDR1 KGHSH and CDR2 LQKENI. In DNA form, the CDR3 reads TGTGCCAGCTCACCAACGGTCTCGGGGGAGAACACTGAAGCTTTCTTT. It encodes CASSPTVSGENTEAFF. The complete variable domain, with remaining parts taken from reference TRBV18 and TRBJ1-1, reads NAGVMQNPRHLVRRRGQEARLRCSPMKGHSHVYWYRQLPEEGLKFMVYLQKENIIDESGMPKERFSAEFPKEGPSILRIQQVVRGDSAAYFCASSPTVSGENTEAFFGQGTRLTVV.

The gene calls are TRBV27 and TRBJ1-6, with TRBD1 identical over 7 bases. Germline CDR1 reads MNHEY; CDR2 reads SMNVEV (reference sequence). The CDR3 runs 15 residues. After removal of 2 bases from V and 8 bases from J, the junction contained 6 bases not matched to a gene. CDR3 in amino acids: CASSLRQGSYSPLHF. CDR3 DNA: TGTGCCAGCAGTTTAAGACAGGGATCGTATTCACCCCTCCACTTT.

The rearrangement links TRBV6-5 to TRBJ2-7; 8 bases are shared with TRBD2. This CDR3 is 14 amino acids long. J was trimmed by 5 bases and V by 8 bases; bases with no gene match: 11. Germline lookup yields CDR1 MNHEY and CDR2 SVGAGI. The CDR3 nucleotides are TGTGCCAGCGTTGACCGGGAGGGCCCGAACGAGCAGTACTTC. This gives the protein CASVDREGPNEQYF.

This clone was observed a few times. V and J are TRBV28 and TRBJ2-7; 7 nucleotides match TRBD1. Per germline, CDR1 MDHEN and CDR2 SYDVKM. This CDR3 has 14 amino acids. V was clipped by 8 bases and J by 5 bases; unmatched bases: 12. The CDR3 DNA sequence: TGTGCCAGCTTTAGGGGGCAGGGGCTCGACGAGCAGTACTTC. Amino acids: CASFRGQGLDEQYF.

This chain links TRBV5-1 with TRBJ1-6, with a weak D call TRBD1 (6 bases). CDR3 length: 15 residues. Per the germline V gene, CDR1 is SGHRS and CDR2 is YFSETQ. Trimming stripped 4 bases from V and 6 bases from J, with 14 bases between. Written as DNA, the CDR3 is TGCGCCAGCAGCGGAGGGACATCCGTTAATTCACCCCTCCACTTT. It encodes CASSGGTSVNSPLHF.

The chain has TRBV6-6 and TRBJ2-7, with D unclear. From germline, CDR1 is MNHNY and CDR2 SVGAGI (reference sequence). Between the trimmed V and J ends, which lost 0 bases and 6 bases, there was a span of 9 bases. The CDR3 loop spans 13 amino acids. CDR3 nucleotide sequence: TGTGCCAGCAGTTACTCAGTGTTGGGCGAGCAGTACTTC. It encodes CASSYSVLGEQYF.

Only one count was recorded for this clone. CDR3 nucleotides: TGTGCCAGCAGCGCCCGGGACAGGGGTCGACTGAACACTGAAGCTTTCTTT. Residues: CASSARDRGRLNTEAFF. The chain is built from TRBV5-5 and TRBJ1-1; 10 bases are a match to TRBD1. CDR1 is SGHKS and CDR2 is YYEKEE in the germline V gene (reference sequence). This CDR3 is built from 17 residues. Trimming removed 4 bases from V and 0 bases from J; junction bases left unmatched: 9.

The table lists this clone with a few counts. V is TRBV30 and J is TRBJ2-7; D unresolved. This CDR3 spans 11 amino acids. Germline CDR1 and CDR2: GTSNPN and SVGIG (reference sequence). The V end was cut by 5 bases, the J end by 3 bases, with 8 bases between. CDR3 DNA: TGTGCCTGGGGCTCTGGCTACGAGCAGTACTTC. This encodes CAWGSGYEQYF.

V and J are TRBV5-4 and TRBJ1-3; D is undetermined. Per germline, CDR1 SGHNT and CDR2 YYREEE (reference sequence). The CDR3 has 12 residues. V lost 4 bases and J 0 bases, leaving 2 bases between the germline ends. This chain's CDR3 is CASSISGNTIYF. The CDR3 DNA sequence: TGTGCCAGCAGCATCTCTGGAAACACCATATATTTT.

V and J are TRBV24-1 and TRBJ2-1; possible D gene TRBD1, 6 bases. V was pared by 7 bases and J by 8 bases, with 14 bases between. Germline V lookup: CDR1 KGHDR, CDR2 SFDVKD. The CDR3 covers 13 residues. In DNA form, the CDR3 reads TGTGCCACCAGCGCAGGGGCGAGGGATGAGCAGTTCTTC. Its protein is CATSAGARDEQFF.

The V and J genes are TRBV2 and TRBJ2-3, with 8 bases fitting TRBD2. The CDR3 is 15 amino acids. CDR1 and CDR2 from the germline V gene are SNHLY and FYNNEI. After removal of 3 bases from V and 4 bases from J, the junction contained 6 bases not matched to a gene. CDR3 sequence: CASSDTSGFSDTQYF. The CDR3 bases are TGTGCCAGCAGTGATACTAGCGGCTTCTCAGATACGCAGTATTTT.

The CDR3 loop is CASSQEWRSLGRQETQYF. The DNA for the CDR3 is TGTGCCAGCAGCCAAGAATGGAGGAGCCTCGGGAGGCAAGAGACCCAGTACTTC. The chain is built from TRBV4-2 and TRBJ2-5; 7 bases agree with TRBD2. V shed 0 bases, J shed 2 bases, and the junction held 12 bases outside the gene matches. The CDR3 runs 18 residues. CDR1 is LGHNA, CDR2 YNFKEQ, per germline.

V gene TRBV5-1 combines with J gene TRBJ1-2, with 9 bases aligning to TRBD1. CDR3 length: 13 amino acids. J lost 8 bases, V lost 4 bases, and 6 bases had no gene match. Germline V gene sequence: CDR1 SGHRS, CDR2 YFSETQ. CDR3 protein: CASSQGQGGGYTF. CDR3 bases: TGCGCCAGCAGCCAGGGACAGGGAGGAGGCTACACCTTC.

V gene TRBV28 combines with J gene TRBJ1-2; 7 bases align to TRBD1. The ends lost 3 bases at V and 7 bases at J; junction bases unmatched: 8. CDR1 and CDR2 (germline): MDHEN, SYDVKM. The CDR3 spans 14 residues. The CDR3 coding sequence is TGTGCCAGCAGTTTCCCCGGGACAGCGCCTGGCTACACCTTC. Translation: CASSFPGTAPGYTF.

The chain recombines TRBV2 with TRBJ1-5; D gene ambiguous. This CDR3 has 14 amino acids. V was cut by 6 bases and J by 0 bases, with 9 bases left in between. Germline CDR1 reads SNHLY; CDR2 reads FYNNEI. Here the CDR3 reads CASRSDASNQPQHF. The CDR3 nucleotides are TGTGCCAGCAGATCAGACGCTAGCAATCAGCCCCAGCATTTT.

The chain has TRBV27 and TRBJ2-7; D tentatively fits TRBD1 or TRBD2 (5 bases each). The CDR3 consists of 15 residues. V dropped 1 base and J dropped 3 bases, with 13 bases sitting between them. Per the germline V gene, CDR1 is MNHEY and CDR2 is SMNVEV (reference sequence). CDR3 amino acids: CASSLYFQGRYEQYF. The CDR3 nucleotides read TGTGCCAGCAGTTTATACTTCCAGGGACGCTACGAGCAGTACTTC.

This clone was found a few times. The rearrangement links TRBV5-1 to TRBJ1-4; TRBD1 might be the D (6 bases). The germline gives CDR1 SGHRS, CDR2 YFSETQ. This CDR3 is 15 amino acids long. Trimming pared 0 bases from V and 3 bases from J, leaving 9 bases between. CDR3 in DNA: TGCGCCAGCAGCTTGGCCCCAGGGGCTAATGAAAAACTGTTTTTT. The encoded protein is CASSLAPGANEKLFF.

The chain employs TRBV10-3 and TRBJ2-7; 9 positions agree with TRBD2. V was clipped by 3 bases and J by 3 bases; unmatched bases: 9. Germline V gene data show CDR1 as ENHRY and CDR2 as SYGVKD. The CDR3 consists of 16 residues. CDR3 in amino acids: CAISDEIAGARYEQYF. CDR3 nucleotide sequence: TGTGCCATCAGTGACGAAATAGCGGGAGCCCGCTACGAGCAGTACTTC.

This chain connects TRBV6-5 to TRBJ2-1; D is ambiguous. Germline values: CDR1 MNHEY, CDR2 SVGAGI. V lost 6 bases to trimming and J lost 5 bases, with 8 bases between them. The CDR3 spans 12 residues. The chain's CDR3 is CASSPGDNEQFF. In DNA, the CDR3 is TGTGCCAGCAGCCCCGGCGACAATGAGCAGTTCTTC.

The chain links TRBV25-1 to TRBJ2-1, with no clear D. CDR1 is MGHDK, CDR2 SYGVNS, per germline. V gave up 2 bases and J gave up 0 bases, with 17 bases separating them. The CDR3 is made up of 18 amino acids. Here the CDR3 DNA reads TGTGCCAGCAGTGAAAGGAATAAAGGCCGGAGCTCCTACAATGAGCAGTTCTTC. As protein: CASSERNKGRSSYNEQFF. The full variable domain, completed using reference TRBV25-1 and TRBJ2-1, is EADIYQTPRYLVIGTGKKITLECSQTMGHDKMYWYQQDPGMELHLIHYSYGVNSTEKGDLSSESTVSRIRTEHFPLTLESARPSHTSQYLCASSERNKGRSSYNEQFFGPGTRLTVL.

There are a few counts of this clone. CDR3 sequence (DNA): TGTGCCAGCAGTGTCCACACGGATGGCAGCACAGATACGCAGTATTTT. Its protein is CASSVHTDGSTDTQYF. The rearrangement joins TRBV6-1 to TRBJ2-3; unclear D gene. Trimming removed 4 bases at V and 0 bases at J, with 14 bases between. The CDR3 totals 16 residues. The germline gives CDR1 MNHNS, CDR2 SASEGT.

This clone was detected only once. J is TRBJ2-1 and V is TRBV27; 8 bases are shared with TRBD1. CDR3 size: 14 residues. V lost 4 bases and J lost 5; bases outside the gene matches: 4. Germline V lookup: CDR1 MNHEY, CDR2 SMNVEV (reference sequence). This chain's CDR3 is CASSYGQGNNEQFF. The CDR3 DNA reads TGTGCCAGCAGTTACGGACAGGGTAACAATGAGCAGTTCTTC.

This clone showed up just once. This chain joins TRBV15 and TRBJ2-7, with D uncertain. Germline V gene lookup returns CDR1 LNHNV and CDR2 YYDKDF (reference sequence). The CDR3 length is 14 residues. Trimming removed 2 bases from V and 0 bases from J, with 8 bases in between. This CDR3 reads CATSRQMDSYEQYF. The CDR3 DNA reads as TGTGCCACCAGCAGACAGATGGACTCCTACGAGCAGTACTTC.

This chain connects TRBV3-1 (or the pseudogene TRBV3-2) to TRBJ2-3; no firm D call. Per germline, CDR1 LGHDT and CDR2 YNNKEL (reference sequence). The CDR3 contains 16 residues. Trimming pared 0 bases from V and 1 base from J, leaving 11 bases between. This CDR3 reads CASSQETALRTDTQYF. The CDR3 DNA reads as TGTGCCAGCAGCCAAGAAACGGCCTTGCGCACAGATACGCAGTATTTT.

The V and J genes are TRBV12-5 and TRBJ2-7; D gene ambiguous. Germline loops: CDR1 LGHNT, CDR2 FRNRAP. V was shortened by 7 bases and J by 2 bases, with 9 bases between the two germline ends. This CDR3 comprises 12 residues. In DNA, the CDR3 is TGTGCTAGTGCCCCGGAGACCTACGAGCAGTACTTC. Its protein product is CASAPETYEQYF.

The chain combines TRBV7-2 with TRBJ1-3; perhaps TRBD1 as D (6 bases). V lost 3 bases and J 0 bases, leaving 9 bases between the germline ends. CDR1 and CDR2 (germline): SGHTA, FQGNSA. The CDR3 runs 15 residues. The CDR3: CASSFTGTSGNTIYF. DNA of the CDR3: TGTGCCAGCAGCTTTACAGGGACCTCTGGAAACACCATATATTTT.

This clone occurred once. The chain employs TRBV7-6 and TRBJ2-1, with 8 bases fitting TRBD2. Germline loops: CDR1 SGHVS, CDR2 FNYEAQ. The trim removed 1 base at V and 0 bases at J, leaving 2 bases unmatched. The CDR3 consists of 16 residues. CDR3 DNA: TGTGCCAGCAGCTTAGAGCGGGGGAGCTCCTACAATGAGCAGTTCTTC. This translates into CASSLERGSSYNEQFF.

The rearrangement links TRBV11-2 to TRBJ2-1; TRBD2 agrees at 9 bases. CDR3 length: 13 amino acids. J gave up 13 bases and V 2 bases, and 6 bases lay outside the gene matches. The germline CDR1 and CDR2 sequences are SGHAT and FQNNGV. The CDR3 spells CASSLSALAGQFF. The CDR3 bases are TGTGCCAGCAGCTTATCCGCACTAGCGGGCCAGTTCTTC.

The genes are TRBV7-3 and TRBJ2-1; 8 bases are shared with TRBD2. The CDR3 extends over 13 amino acids. The germline V gene encodes CDR1 SGHTA and CDR2 FQGTGA. The V segment lost 5 bases and the J segment 7 bases; nucleotides outside the gene matches: 4. DNA for the CDR3: TGTGCCAGCAGCGCCGGGAGGGGGAATGAGCAGTTCTTC. As protein: CASSAGRGNEQFF.

The chain combines TRBV3-1 (or the pseudogene TRBV3-2) with TRBJ2-1, with no clear D. Trimming cost V 2 bases and J 10 bases, with 9 bases left between them. The CDR3 totals 12 residues. Looked up from germline, CDR1 is LGHDT and CDR2 is YNNKEL (reference sequence). The CDR3 loop reads CASSQQSWEQFF. Here the CDR3 DNA reads TGTGCCAGCAGCCAACAGTCATGGGAGCAGTTCTTC.